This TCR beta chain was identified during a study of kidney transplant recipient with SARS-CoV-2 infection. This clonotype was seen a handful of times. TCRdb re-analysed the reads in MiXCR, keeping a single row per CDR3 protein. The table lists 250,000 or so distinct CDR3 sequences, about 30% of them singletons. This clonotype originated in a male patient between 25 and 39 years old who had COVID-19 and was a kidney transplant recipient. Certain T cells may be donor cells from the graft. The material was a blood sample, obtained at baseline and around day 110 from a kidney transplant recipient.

The CDR3 coding sequence is TGTGCCAGCAGAAATCAGCACAATGAGCAGTTCTTC. Protein: CASRNQHNEQFF. The V gene is TRBV6-2 or TRBV6-3, the J gene TRBJ2-1; D ambiguous. In germline, CDR1 is MNHEY, CDR2 SVGEGT. The ends were cut back, 6 bases at V and 5 bases at J, with 8 bases in the middle. CDR3 length: 12 residues.